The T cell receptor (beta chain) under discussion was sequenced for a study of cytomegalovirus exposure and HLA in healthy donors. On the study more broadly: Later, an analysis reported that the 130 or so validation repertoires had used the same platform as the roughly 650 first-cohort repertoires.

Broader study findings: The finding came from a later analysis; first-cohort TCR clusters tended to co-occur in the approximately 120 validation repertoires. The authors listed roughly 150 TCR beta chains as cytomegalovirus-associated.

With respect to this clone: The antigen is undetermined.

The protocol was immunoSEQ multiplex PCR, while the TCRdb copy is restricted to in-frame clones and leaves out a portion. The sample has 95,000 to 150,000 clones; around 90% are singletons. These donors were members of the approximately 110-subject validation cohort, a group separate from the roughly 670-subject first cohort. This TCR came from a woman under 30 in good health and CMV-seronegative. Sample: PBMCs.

This CDR3 is CASSHIVMNSGNTGELFF. The CDR3 DNA follows: TGCGCCAGCAGCCATATTGTGATGAACAGCGGCAACACCGGGGAGCTGTTTTTT. V usage is TRBV4-3 and J usage is TRBJ2-2; D possibly corresponds to TRBD2 (5 bases). Germline loops: CDR1 LGHNA, CDR2 YSLEER. V was cut by 3 bases and J by 2 bases, with 19 bases left in between. The CDR3 extends over 18 amino acids.